Following are 30 T cell receptor beta chains from one sample sequenced in a study of cytomegalovirus exposure and HLA in healthy donors. The PCR contained 60 Vbeta and 13 Jbeta primers. Libraries were prepared by immunoSEQ multiplex PCR; TCRdb keeps only in-frame clonotypes and omits some of them. The sample yields about 160,000 clones, around 74% seen once. The sample consisted of PBMCs. Every receptor here comes from a female donor in good health and CMV-seronegative.

The chain couples TRBV5-4 to TRBJ2-5; 8 nucleotides align to TRBD1. CDR3 length: 15 residues. CDR1 is SGHNT and CDR2 is YYREEE in the germline V gene (reference sequence). The junction had 3 bases not matched to a gene; V was cut back by 0 bases and J by 2 bases. In nucleotides, the CDR3 is TGTGCCAGCAGCTTGGCCAGGGGGCCGCAAGAGACCCAGTACTTC. Protein: CASSLARGPQETQYF.

This rearrangement joins TRBV7-9 to TRBJ2-3, with D unclear. The CDR3 is 16 amino acids. Germline CDR1 is SEHNR and CDR2 is FQNEAQ (reference sequence). Trimming cost V 1 base and J 1 base, with 12 bases left between them. CDR3 sequence: CASSLVMTSGTDTQYF. CDR3 DNA: TGTGCCAGCAGCTTAGTAATGACGAGCGGCACAGATACGCAGTATTTT.

J is TRBJ2-5 and V is TRBV19, with 8 bases that match TRBD2. V was pared by 11 bases and J by 5 bases, with 13 bases of the junction left unmatched. Germline CDR1 LNHDA, CDR2 SQIVND (reference sequence). This CDR3 region has 14 residues. The CDR3 loop reads CASRGGASMETQYF. The DNA of the CDR3 is TGTGCCTCACGGGGGGGGGCTTCAATGGAGACCCAGTACTTC.

The V and J genes are TRBV7-7 and TRBJ2-5, with 8 bases identical to TRBD2. The junction had 3 bases not matched to a gene; V was cut back by 3 bases and J by 0 bases. The CDR3 spans 15 residues. Germline V gives CDR1 SSHAT, CDR2 FNYEAQ (reference sequence). The CDR3 reads CASSFGRGDQETQYF. In nucleotides, the CDR3 is TGTGCCAGCAGCTTCGGGCGGGGGGACCAAGAGACCCAGTACTTC.

This chain joins TRBV4-1 and TRBJ1-1; a weak D match, TRBD1 (5 bases). The CDR3 length is 13 residues. V lost 1 base to trimming and J lost 5 bases, with 8 bases between them. Germline lookup yields CDR1 MGHRA and CDR2 YSYEKL. The CDR3 protein is CASSQGRGTEAFF. In DNA, the CDR3 is TGCGCCAGCAGCCAAGGGAGGGGAACTGAAGCTTTCTTT.

The chain links TRBV4-1 to TRBJ1-2; D possibly corresponds to TRBD1 (6 bases). V lost 3 bases, J lost 6 bases, and 17 bases lay in between. The germline gives CDR1 MGHRA, CDR2 YSYEKL. This CDR3 has 15 residues. As DNA, the CDR3 is TGCGCCAGCAGCCAGCAAAGGGGCCGGACAGATGGCTACACCTTC. Its translation: CASSQQRGRTDGYTF.

The chain joins TRBV28 to TRBJ2-7; D unclear. The CDR3 has 12 residues. Germline values: CDR1 MDHEN, CDR2 SYDVKM. V was trimmed by 5 bases and J by 7 bases, leaving 12 bases between them. The CDR3: CASSPSLFEQYF. As DNA, the CDR3 is TGTGCCAGCAGTCCCAGTTTGTTTGAGCAGTACTTC.

The rearrangement joins TRBV5-4 to TRBJ2-1; D is possibly TRBD2 (6 bases). The CDR3 has 15 amino acids. V lost 1 base and J 7 bases, leaving 15 bases between the germline ends. Germline values: CDR1 SGHNT, CDR2 YYREEE (reference sequence). CDR3 in DNA: TGTGCCAGCAGCTTGCCCCATCTTCGGGGGAATGAGCAGTTCTTC. Translating gives CASSLPHLRGNEQFF. The full variable domain, its missing parts supplied by reference TRBV5-4 and TRBJ2-1, is ETGVTQSPTHLIKTRGQQVTLRCSSQSGHNTVSWYQQALGQGPQFIFQYYREEENGRGNFPPRFSGLQFPNYSSELNVNALELDDSALYLCASSLPHLRGNEQFFGPGTRLTVL.

CDR3 protein: CASTIAGGPYNEQFF. The CDR3 nucleotides read TGCGCCAGCACTATTGCAGGGGGCCCCTACAATGAGCAGTTCTTC. The rearrangement uses TRBV5-1 and TRBJ2-1, with TRBD1 identical over 8 bases. V was clipped by 6 bases and J by 2 bases; unmatched bases: 7. Germline V lookup: CDR1 SGHRS, CDR2 YFSETQ. The CDR3 covers 15 residues.

V and J are TRBV14 and TRBJ2-7, with a tentative D call TRBD1 (7 bases). The CDR3 spans 12 residues. V was trimmed by 3 bases and J by 7 bases, leaving 10 bases between them. CDR1 SGHDN and CDR2 FVKESK come from the germline V gene. The CDR3 DNA reads as TGTGCCAGCAGCCACCAGGGGGGAGAGCAGTACTTC. It encodes CASSHQGGEQYF.

This chain uses TRBV6-1 with TRBJ1-1, with TRBD1 identical over 10 bases. Trimming at V came to 7 bases and at J to 0 bases, leaving 2 bases not matched to a gene. Germline CDR1 MNHNS, CDR2 SASEGT. The CDR3 has 14 amino acids. This CDR3 reads CASNDRGLNTEAFF. The CDR3 nucleotides are TGTGCCAGCAATGACAGGGGGCTGAACACTGAAGCTTTCTTT.

The chain carries TRBV6-6 and TRBJ2-7; perhaps TRBD1 as D (5 bases). Germline V gene data show CDR1 as MNHNY and CDR2 as SVGAGI (reference sequence). This CDR3 has 15 residues. Trimming removed 2 bases from V and 6 bases from J, with 17 bases in between. Here the CDR3 DNA reads TGTGCCAGCAGTTACCATGGGGCAGGGCTTTTCGAGCAGTACTTC. Protein product: CASSYHGAGLFEQYF.

This clone was observed a single time. This chain connects TRBV20-1 to TRBJ2-3; D is uncertain. The CDR3 runs 11 residues. Germline loops: CDR1 DFQATT, CDR2 SNEGSKA (reference sequence). CDR3 sequence (DNA): TGCAGCACTCGTATACCAGATACGCAGTATTTT. Its protein product is CSTRIPDTQYF.

DNA of the CDR3: TGTGCCAGCAGTTTGTACAGACCGCCCTACAATGAGCAGTTCTTC. Protein: CASSLYRPPYNEQFF. The rearrangement links TRBV27 to TRBJ2-1; D is undetermined. In germline, CDR1 is MNHEY, CDR2 SMNVEV (reference sequence). Trimming left V 3 bases short and J 2 bases short, with 11 bases between. The CDR3 runs to 15 residues.

CDR3 residues: CASSGAPSGGYGYTF. In DNA form, the CDR3 reads TGTGCCAGCAGCGGAGCCCCTTCCGGGGGCTATGGCTACACCTTC. The V gene is TRBV9, the J gene TRBJ1-2, with D maybe TRBD1 (5 bases). Trimming stripped 3 bases from V and 4 bases from J, with 16 bases between. The CDR3 extends over 15 amino acids. Germline V lookup: CDR1 SGDLS, CDR2 YYNGEE. Combining the CDR3 with reference TRBV9 and TRBJ1-2 gives the whole variable domain DSGVTQTPKHLITATGQRVTLRCSPRSGDLSVYWYQQSLDQGLQFLIQYYNGEERAKGNILERFSAQQFPDLHSELNLSSLELGDSALYFCASSGAPSGGYGYTFGSGTRLTVV.

The chain recombines TRBV18 with TRBJ2-7; a possible D gene is TRBD2 (5 bases). With 1 base removed from V and 0 bases from J, the gap between germline ends came to 7 bases. CDR3 length equals 14 residues. Germline V lookup: CDR1 KGHSH, CDR2 LQKENI. As DNA, the CDR3 is TGTGCCAGCTCACCACTAGGGAGCTCCTACGAGCAGTACTTC. This sequence encodes CASSPLGSSYEQYF.

The chain carries TRBV9 and TRBJ1-3; D gene unclear. Germline loops: CDR1 SGDLS, CDR2 YYNGEE. The CDR3 has 18 amino acids. Trimming removed 3 bases at V and 0 bases at J, with 19 bases between. The DNA for the CDR3 is TGTGCCAGCAGCGCAGATATCGACGGGGTCCACTCTGGAAACACCATATATTTT. Amino acids: CASSADIDGVHSGNTIYF.

This chain joins TRBV6-1 and TRBJ1-4; 8 bases are shared with TRBD1. The CDR3 is made up of 15 amino acids. V gave up 2 bases and J gave up 8 bases; unmatched junction bases: 7. Germline assignment: CDR1 MNHNS and CDR2 SASEGT. The CDR3 loop is CASSESQGVGEKLFF. The CDR3 nucleotides read TGTGCCAGCAGTGAATCACAGGGGGTAGGGGAAAAACTGTTTTTT.

The V and J genes are TRBV18 and TRBJ1-5; D is uncertain. The CDR3 has 14 residues. Germline-derived CDR1 and CDR2 are KGHSH and LQKENI. V lost 0 bases and J 3 bases, leaving 6 bases between the germline ends. This CDR3 reads CASSPPEFNQPQHF. CDR3 in DNA: TGTGCCAGCTCACCACCTGAGTTCAATCAGCCCCAGCATTTT.

The V and J genes are TRBV7-9 and TRBJ2-7, with 7 bases aligning to TRBD2. The V segment lost 5 bases and the J segment 0 bases; nucleotides outside the gene matches: 7. The germline V gene encodes CDR1 SEHNR and CDR2 FQNEAQ (reference sequence). This CDR3 contains 15 residues. As DNA, the CDR3 is TGTGCCAGCAGCAGTTCCCTAGCGGACTCCTACGAGCAGTACTTC. Amino acid sequence: CASSSSLADSYEQYF.

V usage is TRBV23-1 and J usage is TRBJ2-7, with 8 bases lining up with TRBD1. TRBV23-1 is labeled an ORF, and its function is uncertain. Germline trimming cut 6 bases from V and 3 bases from J; bases unmatched to any gene: 7. The CDR3 has 14 amino acids. This CDR3 is CASSPGTGDYEQYF. Here the CDR3 DNA reads TGCGCCAGCAGCCCCGGGACAGGCGACTACGAGCAGTACTTC.

The CDR3 here is CASSDPTMGDEQYF. CDR3 DNA: TGTGCCAGCAGTGACCCGACGATGGGAGACGAGCAGTACTTC. The chain uses TRBV6-1 and TRBJ2-7; a possible D gene is TRBD2 (5 bases). Per germline, CDR1 MNHNS and CDR2 SASEGT. The germline V and J ends were trimmed by 3 bases and 5 bases, with 14 bases remaining between them. The CDR3 runs 14 residues.

The chain is built from TRBV7-6 and TRBJ1-1; D perhaps matches TRBD1 (6 bases). The ends were cut back, 5 bases at V and 4 bases at J, with 20 bases in the middle. The CDR3 is 16 amino acids. CDR1 and CDR2 (germline): SGHVS, FNYEAQ. CDR3 in DNA: TGTGCCAGCAGCCCGCAGGGGCAGGGTTCTGGCACTGAAGCTTTCTTT. Translating gives CASSPQGQGSGTEAFF. Using reference TRBV7-6 and TRBJ1-1 for the parts outside the CDR3, the full variable domain is GAGVSQSPRYKVTKRGQDVALRCDPISGHVSLYWYRQALGQGPEFLTYFNYEAQQDKSGLPNDRFSAERPEGSISTLTIQRTEQRDSAMYRCASSPQGQGSGTEAFFGQGTRLTVV.

This clone showed up just once. The chain joins TRBV2 to TRBJ1-1, with 12 positions matching TRBD1. The junction had 6 bases not matched to a gene; V was cut back by 7 bases and J by 6 bases. Looked up from germline, CDR1 is SNHLY and CDR2 is FYNNEI. The CDR3 has 14 amino acids. CDR3 in DNA: TGTGCCAGCACCCCGGGACAGGGGGCCTCTGAAGCTTTCTTT. Translation gives CASTPGQGASEAFF.

This chain connects TRBV5-1 to TRBJ1-2; TRBD1 matches 8 bases. V lost 2 bases to trimming and J lost 3 bases; unmatched junction nucleotides: 3. Germline V gives CDR1 SGHRS, CDR2 YFSETQ. The CDR3 has 14 residues. The CDR3 sequence is CASSFQGADYGYTF. CDR3 DNA: TGCGCCAGCAGCTTCCAGGGGGCCGACTATGGCTACACCTTC.

V is TRBV6-4 and J is TRBJ1-6, with 8 nucleotides matching TRBD1. Germline trimming cut 9 bases from V and 9 bases from J; bases unmatched to any gene: 7. This CDR3 has 13 residues. Germline values: CDR1 MRHNA, CDR2 SNTAGT. CDR3: CARTGVDSSPLHF. DNA for the CDR3: TGTGCCAGGACAGGGGTGGATAGTTCACCCCTCCACTTT.

CDR3 nucleotide sequence: TGTGCCAGCAGCGTAGGTTCAGGGGGAAGCCGTAATGAAAAACTGTTTTTT. This translates into CASSVGSGGSRNEKLFF. The genes are TRBV9 and TRBJ1-4; 7 bases fit TRBD1. The CDR3 consists of 17 residues. Germline V CDR1 and CDR2: SGDLS, YYNGEE. Germline trimming cut 0 bases from V and 4 bases from J; bases unmatched to any gene: 9.

The chain is built from TRBV5-5 and TRBJ2-2, with TRBD1 matching over 8 bases. The CDR3 totals 17 residues. Germline V gives CDR1 SGHKS, CDR2 YYEKEE (reference sequence). With V trimmed by 5 bases and J by 3 bases, 12 bases remained unmatched. CDR3 loop: CASSVISGTGHTGELFF. In DNA form, the CDR3 reads TGTGCCAGCAGTGTGATCTCCGGGACAGGTCACACCGGGGAGCTGTTTTTT. The full variable domain, with the rest looked up from reference TRBV5-5 and TRBJ2-2, is DAGVTQSPTHLIKTRGQQVTLRCSPISGHKSVSWYQQVLGQGPQFIFQYYEKEERGRGNFPDRFSARQFPNYSSELNVNALLLGDSALYLCASSVISGTGHTGELFFGEGSRLTVL.

The chain couples TRBV5-1 to TRBJ1-2, with D possibly TRBD1 on 6 matching bases. The CDR3 totals 14 residues. Per germline, CDR1 SGHRS and CDR2 YFSETQ. V was cut by 5 bases and J by 1 base, with 12 bases left in between. Here the CDR3 DNA reads TGCGCCAGCAGGGGAGACAGGAATAACTATGGCTACACCTTC. Translated: CASRGDRNNYGYTF.

The chain combines TRBV30 with TRBJ2-7, with 7 bases fitting TRBD1. Germline CDR1 GTSNPN, CDR2 SVGIG (reference sequence). With 3 bases clipped from V and 2 bases from J, the junction kept 4 bases outside the gene matches. The CDR3 totals 13 residues. The chain's CDR3 is CAWSATGPYEQYF. CDR3 bases: TGTGCCTGGAGCGCGACAGGGCCCTACGAGCAGTACTTC.